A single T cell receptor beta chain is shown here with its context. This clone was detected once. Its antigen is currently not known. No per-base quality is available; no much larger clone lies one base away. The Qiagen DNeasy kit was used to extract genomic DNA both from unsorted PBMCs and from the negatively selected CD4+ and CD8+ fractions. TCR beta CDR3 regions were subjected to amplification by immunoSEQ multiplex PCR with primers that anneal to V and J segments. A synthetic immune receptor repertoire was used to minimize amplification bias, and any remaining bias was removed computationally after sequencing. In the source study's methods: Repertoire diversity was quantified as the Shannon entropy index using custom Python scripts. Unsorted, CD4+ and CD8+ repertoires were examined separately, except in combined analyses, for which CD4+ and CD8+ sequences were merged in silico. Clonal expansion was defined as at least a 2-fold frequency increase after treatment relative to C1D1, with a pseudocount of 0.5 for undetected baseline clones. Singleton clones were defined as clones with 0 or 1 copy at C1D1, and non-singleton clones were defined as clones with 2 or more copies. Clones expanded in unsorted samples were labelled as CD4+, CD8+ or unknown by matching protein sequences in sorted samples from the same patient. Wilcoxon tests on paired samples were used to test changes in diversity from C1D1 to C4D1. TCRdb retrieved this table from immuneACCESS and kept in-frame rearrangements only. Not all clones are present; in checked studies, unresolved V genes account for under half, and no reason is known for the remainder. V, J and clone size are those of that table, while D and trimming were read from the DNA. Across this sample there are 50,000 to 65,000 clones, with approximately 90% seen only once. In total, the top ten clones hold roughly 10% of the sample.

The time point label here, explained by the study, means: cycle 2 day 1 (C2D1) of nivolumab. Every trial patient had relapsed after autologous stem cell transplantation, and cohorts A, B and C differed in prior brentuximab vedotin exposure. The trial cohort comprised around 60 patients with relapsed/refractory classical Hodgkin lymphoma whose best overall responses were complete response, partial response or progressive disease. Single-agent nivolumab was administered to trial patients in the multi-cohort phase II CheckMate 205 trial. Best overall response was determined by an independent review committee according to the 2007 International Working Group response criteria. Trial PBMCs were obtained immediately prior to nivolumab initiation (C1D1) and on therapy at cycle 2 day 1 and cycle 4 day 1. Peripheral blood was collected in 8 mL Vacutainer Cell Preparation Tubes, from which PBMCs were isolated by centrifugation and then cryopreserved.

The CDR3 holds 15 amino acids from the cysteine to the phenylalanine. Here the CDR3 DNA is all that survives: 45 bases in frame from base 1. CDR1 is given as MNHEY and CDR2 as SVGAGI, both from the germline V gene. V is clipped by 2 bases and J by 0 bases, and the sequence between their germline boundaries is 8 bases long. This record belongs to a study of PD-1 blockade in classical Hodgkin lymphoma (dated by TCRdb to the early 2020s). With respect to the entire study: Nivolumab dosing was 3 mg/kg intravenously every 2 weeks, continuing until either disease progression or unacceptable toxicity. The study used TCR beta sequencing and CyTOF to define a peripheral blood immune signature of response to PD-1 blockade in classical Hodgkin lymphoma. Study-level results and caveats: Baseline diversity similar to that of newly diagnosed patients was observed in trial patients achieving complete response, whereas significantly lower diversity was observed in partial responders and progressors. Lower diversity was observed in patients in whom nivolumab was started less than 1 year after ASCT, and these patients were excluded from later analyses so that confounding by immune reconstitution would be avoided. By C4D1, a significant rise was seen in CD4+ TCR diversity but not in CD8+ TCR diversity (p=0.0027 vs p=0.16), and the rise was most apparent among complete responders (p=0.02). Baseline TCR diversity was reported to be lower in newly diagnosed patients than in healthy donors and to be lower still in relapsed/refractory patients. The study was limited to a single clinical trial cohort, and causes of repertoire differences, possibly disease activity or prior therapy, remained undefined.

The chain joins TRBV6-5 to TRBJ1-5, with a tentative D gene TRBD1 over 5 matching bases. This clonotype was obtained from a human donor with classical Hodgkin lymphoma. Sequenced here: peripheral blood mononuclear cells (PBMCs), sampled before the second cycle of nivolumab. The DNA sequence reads TGTGCCAGCAGTTACAAAGGGGATAGCAATCAGCCCCAGCATTTT. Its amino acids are CASSYKGDSNQPQHF.